This T cell receptor beta chain was captured by sequencing in a study of early T cells in non-severe SARS-CoV-2 infection. This clonotype has ten or more counts. Individual cDNA molecules received unique molecular identifiers during library preparation. MiXCR, run by TCRdb on the 5' RACE reads, gives a single entry per CDR3 protein. The sample holds 50,000 to 55,000 distinct CDR3 sequences; about 9.3% are singletons and the top ten take about 15%. Germline CDR1 reads LGHNA; CDR2 reads YNFKEQ. After removal of 0 bases from V and 6 bases from J, the junction contained 11 bases not matched to a gene. This CDR3 is built from 16 residues.

The sequenced sample consisted of whole blood. This receptor was identified in an adult who was a healthcare worker with PCR-confirmed SARS-CoV-2 infection or an uninfected control (not recorded which). The chain is built from TRBV4-2 and TRBJ2-7, with 7 bases lining up with TRBD2. The CDR3 sequence is CASSQDFGGGSIEQYF. CDR3 DNA: TGTGCCAGCAGCCAAGATTTTGGTGGCGGGAGCATCGAGCAGTACTTC.